This T cell receptor beta chain was profiled in a study of CD8 T cells in ankylosing spondylitis. Study-wide points: The authors reported significant enrichment of disease-linked clones in matched ankylosing spondylitis synovial fluid. The disease-linked clones had a CD8+ phenotype and low blood frequencies. In ankylosing spondylitis blood, a motif of seven to nine highly homologous TCR beta variants appeared characteristic.

The table lists this clonotype with many counts. The antigen remains undetermined. TCRdb re-called the 5' RACE reads with MiXCR, one entry per CDR3 protein. This table holds about 540,000 distinct CDR3 sequences, about 13% found once. Germline values: CDR1 DFQATT, CDR2 SNEGSKA (reference sequence). CDR3 size: 14 residues. Trimming shortened V by 0 bases and J by 6 bases, and 12 bases separated the two germline ends. Source material: blood, either unsorted or a sorted T cell fraction (not recorded which). The clonotype was recovered from a male donor with ankylosing spondylitis. This chain links TRBV20-1 with TRBJ1-3, with D tentatively TRBD1 (5 bases). In DNA, the CDR3 is TGCAGTGCTAGAGAGATTCGGGACCTAAACACCATATATTTT. Its translation is CSAREIRDLNTIYF.